The T cell receptor (beta chain) described here comes from a study of shared clonotypes between healthy human individuals. J gave up 4 bases and V 6 bases, and 3 bases lay outside the gene matches. The CDR3 sequence is 13 residues long. Germline V CDR1 and CDR2: SGHTA, FQGNSA. About this clone: Its antigen is not known.

Findings and limits, study-wide: Sequencing depth was expected to influence donor clonotype sharing.

The table came from immunoSEQ multiplex PCR; TCRdb's copy has only in-frame clones and leaves some out. This table holds around 750,000 clones, around 72% found once. The sequence came from a woman aged 25-40 years in good health. This chain connects TRBV7-2 to TRBJ2-5; 9 nucleotides agree with TRBD2. Sequencing was performed on memory CD4+ T cells sorted from blood. Subset in this sample: CD45RA-negative fraction. The CDR3, as DNA: TGTGCCAGCAGAATAGCGGGAGTAGAGACCCAGTACTTC. Protein: CASRIAGVETQYF.